This T cell receptor (beta chain) was profiled in a study of cytomegalovirus exposure and HLA in healthy donors. In the study overall: Researchers previously reported finding 90 million to 130 million unique TCR beta sequences from roughly 180 million T cells. Most genotyped donors, 81% of around 370, had Caucasian-associated genetic ancestry.

CDR1 and CDR2 (germline): SGHVS, FQNEAQ. With V trimmed by 1 base and J by 1 base, 7 bases remained unmatched. The CDR3 consists of 17 residues. The table lists this clone with a few counts. Primers for the PCR totalled 60 Vbeta and 13 Jbeta. The data were produced by immunoSEQ multiplex PCR, yet TCRdb's version contains in-frame clones alone and is incomplete. This sample yields over 100,000 clones, of which roughly a tenth are seen a single time; 5.8% belongs to the top ten. Material for sequencing was PBMCs. The clonotype comes from a man aged 40-49 years in good health and CMV-seropositive. This chain links TRBV7-8 with TRBJ2-7, with 10 bases lining up with TRBD1. The CDR3 coding sequence is TGTGCCAGCAGCTTAGTAAAACGGGACAGGGGTTCCTACGAGCAGTACTTC. Its translation is CASSLVKRDRGSYEQYF.